This TCR beta chain came from a study of Ad26.COV2.S vaccination and SARS-CoV-2 variants. CDR3 length equals 16 residues. Deletions cut 1 base from V and 1 base from J, with 12 bases between. Germline loops: CDR1 KGHDR, CDR2 SFDVKD. Here immunoSEQ multiplex PCR was the method, and the copy in TCRdb shows in-frame clones only, minus some. The data show roughly 400,000 clones, with 70% to 90% seen just once and under 2% held by the top ten. Treatment: over 15 received Ad26.COV2.S at low or high dose, single or two shots; about 5 received placebo; per-sample allocation not given. Sampling was done on day 63 after the first vaccine or placebo injection. An Ad26 vector expressing Wuhan-strain SARS-CoV-2 spike served as the vaccine.

Source: peripheral blood, taken in a trial of Ad26.COV2.S vaccine versus placebo. The TCR originated in a person aged 18-60 years who received the Ad26.COV2.S COVID-19 vaccine or a placebo. The V and J genes are TRBV24-1 and TRBJ2-5; tentatively, D is TRBD1 (6 bases). The CDR3 loop is CATSDFRDTIQETQYF. Here the CDR3 DNA reads TGTGCCACCAGTGATTTTAGGGACACTATCCAAGAGACCCAGTACTTC.